This is a list of T cell receptor beta chains from one sample in a study of Tregs in tolerant kidney transplant recipients. The assay was immunoSEQ multiplex PCR, and TCRdb's table has in-frame clones only and misses some. The profile covers roughly 52,000 clones, with roughly nine tenths appearing a single time and over 12% taken by the ten largest. The source material was CD8+ T cells from blood (PBMCs), sampled 24 months after the transplant. Source of these receptors: a human patient who received a combined kidney and bone marrow transplant. Certain T cells may be donor cells from the graft. The CDR3 runs from the conserved cysteine through the conserved F or W. Fields, in order: clone size, J gene, V gene, CDR3 length, D gene, CDR3 DNA, CDR3 protein. The D gene is left open where the match is weak. Size is stated for part of the rows, as once, few or many counts, or as a class when the clone is expanded.

.,TRBJ2-7,TRBV27,15,TRBD2,TGTGCCACCTCGATCTCTAGCGGGGGCCCCGGCGAGCAGTACTTC,CATSISSGGPGEQYF
.,TRBJ2-3,TRBV7-8,18,.,TGTGCCAGCAGCTTAGAGATGCGGCGGTCCTACACGGGAGATACGCAGTATTTT,CASSLEMRRSYTGDTQYF
.,TRBJ2-7,TRBV29-1,12,TRBD1,TGCAGCGTTGTCTTGGACAGGGTCGAGCAGTACTTC,CSVVLDRVEQYF
.,TRBJ2-1,TRBV9,14,.,TGTGCCAGCAGCGTAGTGGCTAGTCGGAATGAGCAGTTCTTC,CASSVVASRNEQFF
.,TRBJ2-1,TRBV11-2,17,.,TGTGCCAGCAGCTTATATACTCCCGGACCCGGGGGTAATGAGCAGTTCTTC,CASSLYTPGPGGNEQFF
.,TRBJ2-2,TRBV5-1,11,.,TGCGCCAGCACGGTTTCCGGGGAGCTGTTTTTT,CASTVSGELFF
.,TRBJ1-2,TRBV6-1,15,.,TGTGCCAGCAGTGGCCACAGAGGACTTAACTATGGCTACACCTTC,CASSGHRGLNYGYTF
.,TRBJ2-4,TRBV28,14,TRBD1,TGTGCCAGCACCCCCAGGACAGGGCGGAACATTCAGTACTTC,CASTPRTGRNIQYF
.,TRBJ1-2,TRBV20-1,11,TRBD1,TGCAGTGCTGCTGACAGGGGGGGCTACACCTTC,CSAADRGGYTF
.,TRBJ2-7,TRBV6-4,15,.,TGTGCCAGCTCCCCTGAATGGGGAGGATCCTACGAGCAGTACTTC,CASSPEWGGSYEQYF
.,TRBJ2-1,TRBV5-6,13,.,TGTGCCAGCAGCTTTGGAGGGGCCTATGAGCAGTTCTTC,CASSFGGAYEQFF
few,TRBJ2-5,TRBV14,15,.,TGTGCCAGCAGCCAATATCGGGTCGGCCAAGAGACCCAGTACTTC,CASSQYRVGQETQYF
.,TRBJ2-2,TRBV28,15,TRBD2,TGTGCCAGCAGTTTACTAGCGGGAGATTTCGGGGAGCTGTTTTTT,CASSLLAGDFGELFF
.,TRBJ2-3,TRBV2,15,.,TGTGCCAGCAGTACACCGACAGATAGCACAGATACGCAGTATTTT,CASSTPTDSTDTQYF
.,TRBJ2-7,TRBV19,15,TRBD1,TGTGCCAGTAGTGTTACCGGGACAGGCTATTCCGAGCAGTACTTC,CASSVTGTGYSEQYF
.,TRBJ1-5,TRBV4-1,16,.,TGCGCCAGCAGCCAGAGGAGGGGAGAGGGAGGTCAGCCCCAGCATTTT,CASSQRRGEGGQPQHF
.,TRBJ2-7,TRBV6-5,14,TRBD2,TGTGCCAGCAGTATAGCGGGAGGGCTATACGAGCAGTACTTC,CASSIAGGLYEQYF
.,TRBJ2-7,TRBV19,14,TRBD1,TGTGCCAGTACCCCAACAGGGGCGTCCTACGAGCAGTACTTC,CASTPTGASYEQYF
.,TRBJ1-2,TRBV9,11,.,TGTGCCAGCCGGTCGAATTGGGGCTACACCTTC,CASRSNWGYTF
.,TRBJ2-5,TRBV2,17,TRBD2,TGTGCCAGCAGTGAAGACCTGGCTAGCGGGGACCAAGAGACCCAGTACTTC,CASSEDLASGDQETQYF
.,TRBJ2-3,TRBV19,16,.,TGTGCCAGTAGTATGTGGGCGGGGGCATTCACAGATACGCAGTATTTT,CASSMWAGAFTDTQYF
.,TRBJ1-2,TRBV19,13,.,TGTGCCAGTAGTATAGAGGAGGACTATGGCTACACCTTC,CASSIEEDYGYTF
.,TRBJ2-7,TRBV19,14,TRBD2,TGTGCCAGTAGTATGGGGGGGAGGGCCTACGAGCAGTACTTC,CASSMGGRAYEQYF
.,TRBJ2-1,TRBV9,15,TRBD1,TGTGCCAGCAGCGTAGGTAAGGGGGCAAACAATGAGCAGTTCTTC,CASSVGKGANNEQFF
.,TRBJ1-2,TRBV4-3,16,.,TGCGCCAGCAGCCAAGAGCTGGGACTCCACGCCCATGGCTACACCTTC,CASSQELGLHAHGYTF
.,TRBJ2-1,TRBV5-8,14,TRBD2,TGTGCCAGCAGCCAAAGCGGGAGGGTCTATGAGCAGTTCTTC,CASSQSGRVYEQFF
.,TRBJ1-5,TRBV7-2,16,TRBD1,TGTGCCAGCAGCTTGACAGGGACAGGGGGCCGTCAGCCCCAGCATTTT,CASSLTGTGGRQPQHF
.,TRBJ2-2,TRBV19,15,.,TGTGCCAGTAGTATAGTGGGCCGTAACACCGGGGAGCTGTTTTTT,CASSIVGRNTGELFF
.,TRBJ2-5,TRBV29-1,14,TRBD2,TGCAGCGTTGAAACTAGCGGGGGCCAAGAGACCCAGTACTTC,CSVETSGGQETQYF
.,TRBJ2-7,TRBV7-9,13,.,TGTGCCAGCAGCTTAGGAGGGTTCTACGAGCAGTACTTC,CASSLGGFYEQYF
.,TRBJ2-3,TRBV7-7,15,TRBD2,TGTGCCAGCAGCCCAGCGGGGCTAGGATCAGATACGCAGTATTTT,CASSPAGLGSDTQYF
.,TRBJ1-5,TRBV27,14,TRBD1,TGTGCCAGCAGCCCGGGACAGGGGAATCAGCCCCAGCATTTT,CASSPGQGNQPQHF
.,TRBJ1-2,TRBV13,15,TRBD1,TGTGCCAGCAGTTCAACAGGGGGTGATAACTATGGCTACACCTTC,CASSSTGGDNYGYTF
.,TRBJ1-2,TRBV2,15,TRBD1,TGTGCCAGCAGTGATCCGGGACAGGGCCTATTAGGCTACACCTTC,CASSDPGQGLLGYTF
once,TRBJ1-2,TRBV12-5,12,.,TGTGCTAGTGGTTTGGGGGAGGATGGCTACACCTTC,CASGLGEDGYTF
.,TRBJ1-1,TRBV4-3,15,.,TGCGCCAGCAGCCAACGACGTACAGGGTTGCCTGAAGCTTTCTTT,CASSQRRTGLPEAFF
.,TRBJ1-2,TRBV28,14,.,TGTGCCAGCAGTTGGGGGCGGGCTAACTATGGCTACACCTTC,CASSWGRANYGYTF
.,TRBJ2-1,TRBV27,14,TRBD2,TGTGCCAGCAGTACGGGACTAGCCCCCGGGGAGCAGTTCTTC,CASSTGLAPGEQFF
.,TRBJ2-2,TRBV6-5,11,.,TGTGCCAGCCTCGGCACCGGGGAGCTGTTTTTT,CASLGTGELFF
.,TRBJ2-2,TRBV9,17,TRBD2,TGTGCCAGCAGCGTAGCTCGGGGGGGCGGAAACACCGGGGAGCTGTTTTTT,CASSVARGGGNTGELFF
.,TRBJ2-7,TRBV29-1,15,TRBD1,TGCAGCGTGACAGGGGGCAGCGGGAGCGCGTACGAGCAGTACTTC,CSVTGGSGSAYEQYF
once,TRBJ2-7,TRBV4-3,16,.,TGCGCCAGCAGCCAGAAAGCCCCGGACAAGTCCTACGAGCAGTACTTC,CASSQKAPDKSYEQYF
.,TRBJ2-7,TRBV2,15,TRBD1,TGTGCCAGCACCATGACAGGGTTCGGGTCCTACGAGCAGTACTTC,CASTMTGFGSYEQYF
.,TRBJ1-4,TRBV7-9,16,TRBD1,TGTGCCAGCAGCCCCGGGACAGGGCCAACTAATGAAAAACTGTTTTTT,CASSPGTGPTNEKLFF
.,TRBJ2-5,TRBV27,14,TRBD1,TGTGCCAGCGGGCAGGGGGCAAGGAAGGAGACCCAGTACTTC,CASGQGARKETQYF